The rows below give T cell receptor beta chains drawn from one sample of a study of cytomegalovirus exposure and HLA in healthy donors. Repertoires were generated with immunoSEQ multiplex PCR, while TCRdb's copy carries only in-frame clones and drops some. The table records some 110,000 clones, approximately 82% of them present only once. Sequencing was carried out using PBMCs. The receptors derive from a man under 40 in good health and CMV-seropositive. Both conserved end residues are trimmed from each CDR3. Each record gives: V gene, clone size, D gene, J gene, CDR3 protein. The D gene is left open where the match is weak. A clone size is listed for some rows: how often the clone was seen (once, few, many), or a class if it is expanded.

TRBV2	once	TRBD1	TRBJ1-6	ASSDLGQGPSPLH
TRBV2	few	.	TRBJ1-4	ASSYSGKLF
TRBV29-1	.	.	TRBJ1-1	SVVGRMNTEAF
TRBV9	few	.	TRBJ2-3	ASSVGGYTDTQY
TRBV5-1	.	.	TRBJ1-3	ASSLGGPISGNTIY
TRBV11-2	.	TRBD2	TRBJ2-7	ASSFTSGGVYEQY
TRBV2	few	TRBD1	TRBJ1-2	ASSEGAGGYYGYT
TRBV15	.	.	TRBJ2-1	ATSSYPTRLNEQF
TRBV6-5	.	.	TRBJ2-1	ASSSQINEQF
TRBV27	.	TRBD1	TRBJ1-1	ASSPWDRPNTEAF
TRBV9	.	.	TRBJ1-2	ASSVDLGVNYGYT
TRBV18	.	.	TRBJ1-1	ASSRSTSGIGEEAF
TRBV10-1	.	TRBD1	TRBJ2-2	ASSATGGVGELF
TRBV7-9	once	.	TRBJ2-7	ASSPRRVDEQY
TRBV11-3	.	TRBD1	TRBJ1-2	ASSSYRGLHYGYT
TRBV6-1	.	TRBD2	TRBJ2-1	ASTRASGRAAEQF
TRBV4-1	.	TRBD1	TRBJ1-4	ASSLGQGDEKLF
TRBV5-1	.	TRBD2	TRBJ2-3	ASSPGWRGMQDTQY